A selection of T cell receptor beta chains follows, all from one sample in a study of Graves' ophthalmopathy and Graves' hyperthyroidism. From the multiplex PCR reads, TCRdb called clonotypes with MiXCR, one entry per CDR3 protein. The data contain about 390,000 distinct CDR3 sequences, about a sixth of them singletons. Sequenced sample: peripheral blood. The receptor set was obtained from an adult woman with stable Graves' hyperthyroidism. The CDR3 runs from the conserved cysteine through the conserved F or W. Fields, in order: V gene, D gene, J gene, clone size, CDR3 protein, CDR3 DNA. D genes are given only for firm matches. Expanded clones get a size class; other rows say once, few or many, or leave the size out.

>TRBV6-5|TRBD1|TRBJ2-7|many
CASSYSGDRGYEQYF
TGTGCCAGCAGTTACTCAGGGGACAGGGGCTACGAGCAGTACTTC
>TRBV2|.|TRBJ1-5|many
CASSAGTDQPQHF
TGTGCCAGCAGTGCAGGGACTGATCAGCCCCAGCATTTT
>TRBV4-2|.|TRBJ1-2|few
CASSQAYVRDGLLYGYTF
TGTGCCAGCAGCCAAGCGTACGTCCGGGACGGACTACTCTATGGCTACACCTTC
>TRBV12-5|.|TRBJ2-7|many
CASGLVIRTLRSYEQYF
TGTGCTAGTGGTTTGGTAATTAGGACACTCCGCTCCTACGAGCAGTACTTC
>TRBV5-1|TRBD1|TRBJ1-1|.
CASRLTGHNTEAFF
TGCGCCAGCAGGCTGACAGGGCACAACACTGAAGCTTTCTTT
>TRBV4-2|TRBD2|TRBJ2-7|.
CASSQSSGRGRGHEQYF
TGTGCCAGCAGCCAAAGTAGCGGGAGGGGCAGAGGCCACGAGCAGTACTTC
>TRBV20-1|.|TRBJ2-5|many
CSAPPGLGTQYF
TGCAGTGCTCCCCCAGGGTTGGGGACCCAGTACTTC
>TRBV6-2/TRBV6-3|TRBD1|TRBJ1-5|.
CASKPIRGTGENQPQHF
TGTGCCAGCAAACCTATCCGAGGGACAGGTGAAAATCAGCCCCAGCATTTT
>TRBV6-2/TRBV6-3|.|TRBJ1-2|many
CASSQTSYYGYTF
TGTGCCAGCAGCCAGACATCCTACTATGGCTACACCTTC
>TRBV5-1|.|TRBJ2-4|many
CASKGLDSLAKNIQYF
TGCGCCAGCAAGGGGCTGGATTCCTTAGCCAAAAACATTCAGTACTTC
>TRBV19|.|TRBJ2-6|many
CASSIVVETDASSGANVLTF
TGTGCCAGTAGTATAGTAGTGGAGACCGACGCGAGCTCTGGGGCCAACGTCCTGACTTTC
>TRBV20-1|TRBD1|TRBJ1-2|many
CSLRGGDRKDYGYTF
TGCAGTCTCCGGGGGGGGGACAGGAAAGACTATGGCTACACCTTC
>TRBV12-3/TRBV12-4|.|TRBJ1-2|many
CASRVLGEDYGYTF
TGTGCCAGCAGGGTTTTGGGGGAAGACTATGGCTACACCTTC
>TRBV12-3/TRBV12-4|.|TRBJ1-2|.
CASSPQVGYGYTF
TGTGCCAGCAGTCCCCAGGTGGGGTATGGCTACACCTTC
>TRBV6-1|.|TRBJ1-2|many
CASKRSNYGYTF
TGTGCCAGTAAAAGGTCTAACTATGGCTACACCTTC
>TRBV20-1|.|TRBJ2-7|many
CSASDVQKGVSEQYF
TGCAGTGCTAGTGATGTTCAGAAGGGAGTAAGCGAGCAGTACTTC
>TRBV7-2|.|TRBJ2-2|many
CASSLIGLTGELFF
TGTGCCAGCAGCTTAATAGGCCTGACCGGGGAGCTGTTTTTT
>TRBV2|TRBD1|TRBJ2-6|many
CASSDYNRGPTGANVLTF
TGTGCCAGCAGTGATTATAACAGGGGGCCGACTGGGGCCAACGTCCTGACTTTC
>TRBV12-5|.|TRBJ1-5|many
CASGFGENQPQHF
TGTGCTAGTGGTTTTGGGGAAAATCAGCCCCAGCATTTT
>TRBV7-8|TRBD2|TRBJ2-4|many
CASSLGLAAIAKNIQYF
TGTGCCAGCAGCCTGGGACTAGCGGCCATAGCCAAAAACATTCAGTACTTC
>TRBV6-5|.|TRBJ2-5|.
CASSYGSLPETQYF
TGTGCCAGCAGTTACGGGAGTCTCCCAGAGACCCAGTACTTC
>TRBV19|.|TRBJ1-5|many
CASSIGGSGFSNQPQHF
TGTGCCAGTAGTATCGGGGGGAGTGGGTTTAGCAATCAGCCCCAGCATTTT
>TRBV12-3/TRBV12-4|.|TRBJ2-7|many
CASSQKVYEQYF
TGTGCCAGCAGTCAGAAGGTCTACGAGCAGTACTTC
>TRBV7-2|.|TRBJ2-7|many
CASSLGYPYEQYF
TGTGCCAGCAGCTTAGGGTACCCCTACGAGCAGTACTTC
>TRBV6-5|.|TRBJ2-5|many
CASSLTGLGETQYF
TGTGCCAGCAGTTTAACGGGGCTCGGGGAGACCCAGTACTTC
>TRBV12-3/TRBV12-4|.|TRBJ1-5|many
CASSPTRTVSQPQHF
TGTGCCAGCAGCCCTACCCGGACAGTTTCTCAGCCCCAGCATTTT
>TRBV29-1|.|TRBJ1-1|many
CSVEGGQNTEAFF
TGCAGCGTTGAGGGCGGACAGAACACTGAAGCTTTCTTT
>TRBV4-2|TRBD1|TRBJ2-7|many
CASSQAAGDSSYEQYF
TGTGCCAGCAGCCAAGCCGCTGGGGACAGTTCCTACGAGCAGTACTTC
>TRBV10-2|TRBD1|TRBJ2-7|.
CASTLWGQGNHEQYF
TGCGCCAGCACCCTATGGGGACAGGGGAATCACGAGCAGTACTTC
>TRBV6-5|.|TRBJ1-1|many
CASSYSKVYTEAFF
TGTGCCAGCAGTTACTCGAAGGTCTACACTGAAGCTTTCTTT
>TRBV10-2|.|TRBJ1-1|many
CASSEEGQGNLNTEAFF
TGCGCCAGCAGTGAAGAGGGGCAGGGTAACTTGAACACTGAAGCTTTCTTT
>TRBV12-3/TRBV12-4|.|TRBJ2-7|many
CASSLGPTGSYEQYF
TGTGCCAGCAGTTTAGGGCCCACCGGCTCCTACGAGCAGTACTTC
>TRBV19|TRBD1|TRBJ2-7|many
CASSRTPGQGYEQYF
TGTGCCAGTAGTAGAACGCCGGGACAGGGCTACGAGCAGTACTTC
>TRBV7-3|.|TRBJ2-5|few
CASSLTGGRETQYF
TGTGCCAGCAGCTTAACTGGGGGGAGAGAGACCCAGTACTTC
>TRBV11-2|.|TRBJ2-7|many
CASSSHPREQYIGQYF
TGTGCCAGCAGCTCCCACCCACGGGAGCAGTACATCGGGCAGTACTTC
>TRBV30|.|TRBJ1-6|many
CAWSVQVRSPLHF
TGTGCCTGGAGTGTACAGGTTCGGTCACCCCTCCACTTT
>TRBV4-1|TRBD2|TRBJ2-7|few
CASSQGGGSYEQYF
TGCGCCAGCAGCCAAGGGGGGGGTTCCTACGAGCAGTACTTC
>TRBV20-1|TRBD1|TRBJ2-7|many
CSVPGQSSYEQYF
TGCAGTGTTCCGGGACAGAGCTCCTACGAGCAGTACTTC
>TRBV12-3/TRBV12-4|.|TRBJ2-7|many
CASSPGTPREEQYF
TGTGCCAGCAGTCCCGGGACTCCCCGAGAGGAGCAGTACTTC
>TRBV12-3/TRBV12-4|.|TRBJ2-7|.
CASRTREGEQYF
TGTGCCAGCAGGACACGAGAGGGGGAGCAGTACTTC
>TRBV7-8|.|TRBJ2-7|many
CASSLAPQGGFYEQYF
TGTGCCAGCAGCTTAGCACCGCAGGGCGGCTTCTACGAGCAGTACTTC
>TRBV12-3/TRBV12-4|.|TRBJ2-7|many
CASSLSGGFYEQYF
TGTGCCAGCAGTTTATCGGGCGGCTTCTACGAGCAGTACTTC
>TRBV10-3|TRBD1|TRBJ1-6|.
CAISGDRGNSPLHF
TGTGCCATCAGTGGGGACAGGGGCAATTCACCCCTCCACTTT
>TRBV4-2|TRBD2|TRBJ2-7|few
CASSQGLAGSFYEQYF
TGTGCCAGCAGTCAAGGACTAGCGGGATCGTTCTACGAGCAGTACTTC
>TRBV5-5|.|TRBJ1-1|.
CASSLGYQTNTEAFF
TGTGCCAGCAGCCTTGGTTATCAGACCAACACTGAAGCTTTCTTT
>TRBV10-3|.|TRBJ1-3|.
CATSRVGSSGNTIYF
TGTGCCACCTCAAGGGTAGGGTCCTCTGGAAACACCATATATTTT
>TRBV12-3/TRBV12-4|.|TRBJ2-7|.
CASSLGRPFYEQYF
TGTGCCAGCAGTTTAGGCCGGCCGTTCTACGAGCAGTACTTC
>TRBV7-9|.|TRBJ1-2|.
CASSLSLTDYGYTF
TGTGCCAGCAGCTTATCTTTGACGGACTATGGCTACACCTTC
>TRBV6-1|TRBD2|TRBJ2-5|.
CASRRGPGLAGSETQYF
TGTGCCAGCAGACGGGGCCCGGGACTAGCGGGATCTGAGACCCAGTACTTC
>TRBV10-3|TRBD1|TRBJ2-7|.
CAIRTGQGDYEQYF
TGTGCCATCCGTACGGGACAGGGGGACTACGAGCAGTACTTC
>TRBV29-1|TRBD1|TRBJ1-1|many
CSVGTGDGDSFF
TGCAGCGTCGGCACAGGGGATGGAGACTCTTTCTTT
>TRBV7-2|TRBD2|TRBJ2-5|.
CASSTGLAWETQYF
TGTGCCAGCAGCACTGGACTAGCTTGGGAGACCCAGTACTTC
>TRBV20-1|.|TRBJ1-1|many
CSASGQMNTEAFF
TGCAGTGCTAGTGGACAGATGAACACTGAAGCTTTCTTT
>TRBV5-1|.|TRBJ1-1|many
CASSLSGSMNTEAFF
TGCGCCAGCAGCTTGTCAGGGTCCATGAACACTGAAGCTTTCTTT
>TRBV12-5|.|TRBJ1-1|many
CASGPTDRPNTEAFF
TGTGCTAGTGGTCCCACTGACAGGCCCAACACTGAAGCTTTCTTT
>TRBV7-8|.|TRBJ2-4|.
CASSLPRTNIAKNIQYF
TGTGCCAGCAGCTTACCCCGCACGAATATAGCCAAAAACATTCAGTACTTC
>TRBV2|.|TRBJ2-2|.
CASRTLNTGELFF
TGTGCCAGCAGAACACTGAACACCGGGGAGCTGTTTTTT
>TRBV7-9|.|TRBJ2-4|.
CASVGQYIQYF
TGTGCCAGCGTGGGTCAATACATTCAGTACTTC
>TRBV12-5|.|TRBJ2-7|many
CGSSGTSTYEQYF
TGTGGTTCGTCCGGGACTTCGACCTACGAGCAGTACTTC
>TRBV13|TRBD1|TRBJ2-5|many
CASSLIRRTGRGETQYF
TGTGCCAGCAGCCTGATAAGAAGGACAGGGAGAGGCGAGACCCAGTACTTC